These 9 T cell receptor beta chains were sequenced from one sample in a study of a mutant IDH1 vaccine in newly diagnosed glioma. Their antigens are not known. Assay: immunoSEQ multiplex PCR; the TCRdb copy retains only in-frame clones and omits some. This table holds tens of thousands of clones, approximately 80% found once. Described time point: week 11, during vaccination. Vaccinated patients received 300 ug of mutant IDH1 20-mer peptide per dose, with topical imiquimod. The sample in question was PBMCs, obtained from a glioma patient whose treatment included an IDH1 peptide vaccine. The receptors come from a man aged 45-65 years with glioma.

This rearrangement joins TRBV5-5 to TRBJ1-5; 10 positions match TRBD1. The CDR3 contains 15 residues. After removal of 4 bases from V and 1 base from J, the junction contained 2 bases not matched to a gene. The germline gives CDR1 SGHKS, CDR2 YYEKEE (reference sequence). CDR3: CASSRTGGSNQPQHF. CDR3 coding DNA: TGTGCCAGCAGCAGGACAGGGGGGAGCAATCAGCCCCAGCATTTT. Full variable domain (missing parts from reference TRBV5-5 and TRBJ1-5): DAGVTQSPTHLIKTRGQQVTLRCSPISGHKSVSWYQQVLGQGPQFIFQYYEKEERGRGNFPDRFSARQFPNYSSELNVNALLLGDSALYLCASSRTGGSNQPQHFGDGTRLSIL.

The CDR3 region is CASPQPQHF. The DNA for the CDR3 is TGTGCCAGCCCTCAGCCCCAGCATTTT. This chain connects TRBV9 to TRBJ1-5; D gene unclear. V lost 7 bases to trimming and J lost 6 bases, with 2 bases between them. Germline CDR1 is SGDLS and CDR2 is YYNGEE. The CDR3 is made up of 9 amino acids. The full variable domain, in which reference TRBV9 and TRBJ1-5 provide the parts outside the CDR3, is DSGVTQTPKHLITATGQRVTLRCSPRSGDLSVYWYQQSLDQGLQFLIQYYNGEERAKGNILERFSAQQFPDLHSELNLSSLELGDSALYFCASPQPQHFGDGTRLSIL.

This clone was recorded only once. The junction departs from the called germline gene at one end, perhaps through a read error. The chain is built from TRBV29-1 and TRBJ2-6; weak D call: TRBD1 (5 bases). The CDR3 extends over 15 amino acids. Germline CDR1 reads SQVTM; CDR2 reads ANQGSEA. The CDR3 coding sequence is TGCAGCGTTATGGCAGACAGCTCTCGGGCCAACGTCCTGACTTTC. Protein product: CSVMADSSRANVLTF.

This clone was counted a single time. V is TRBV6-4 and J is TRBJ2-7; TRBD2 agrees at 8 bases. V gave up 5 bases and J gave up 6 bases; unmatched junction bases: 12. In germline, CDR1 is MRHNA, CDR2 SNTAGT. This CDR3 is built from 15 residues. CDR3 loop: CASSIRGGSLSEQYF. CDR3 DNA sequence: TGTGCCAGCAGTATACGGGGGGGATCTTTGAGCGAGCAGTACTTC.

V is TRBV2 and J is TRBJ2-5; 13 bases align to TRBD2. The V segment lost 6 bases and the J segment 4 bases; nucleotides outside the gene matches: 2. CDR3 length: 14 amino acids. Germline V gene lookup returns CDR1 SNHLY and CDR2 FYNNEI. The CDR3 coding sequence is TGTGCCAGCAGGGGGACTAGCGGGATAGAGACCCAGTACTTC. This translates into CASRGTSGIETQYF.

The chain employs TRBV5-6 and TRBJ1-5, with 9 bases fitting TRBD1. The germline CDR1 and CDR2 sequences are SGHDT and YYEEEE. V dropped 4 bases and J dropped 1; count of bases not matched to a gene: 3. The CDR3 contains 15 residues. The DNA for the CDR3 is TGTGCCAGCAGCCAGACAGGGGGGAGCAATCAGCCCCAGCATTTT. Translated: CASSQTGGSNQPQHF. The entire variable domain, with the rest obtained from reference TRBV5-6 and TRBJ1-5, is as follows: DAGVTQSPTHLIKTRGQQVTLRCSPKSGHDTVSWYQQALGQGPQFIFQYYEEEERQRGNFPDRFSGHQFPNYSSELNVNALLLGDSALYLCASSQTGGSNQPQHFGDGTRLSIL.

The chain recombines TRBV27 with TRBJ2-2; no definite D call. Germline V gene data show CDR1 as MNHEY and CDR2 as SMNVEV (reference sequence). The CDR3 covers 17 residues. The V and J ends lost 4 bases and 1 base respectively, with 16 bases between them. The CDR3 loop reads CASSSDPIRLNTGELFF. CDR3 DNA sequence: TGTGCCAGCAGTTCAGACCCCATTAGACTGAACACCGGGGAGCTGTTTTTT.

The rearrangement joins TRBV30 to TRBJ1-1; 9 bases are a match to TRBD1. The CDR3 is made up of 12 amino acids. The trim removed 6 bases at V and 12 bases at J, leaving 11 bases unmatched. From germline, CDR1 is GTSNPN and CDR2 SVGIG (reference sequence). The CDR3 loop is CACRGQGILTFF. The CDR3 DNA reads TGTGCCTGCCGGGGACAGGGAATTTTAACTTTCTTT.

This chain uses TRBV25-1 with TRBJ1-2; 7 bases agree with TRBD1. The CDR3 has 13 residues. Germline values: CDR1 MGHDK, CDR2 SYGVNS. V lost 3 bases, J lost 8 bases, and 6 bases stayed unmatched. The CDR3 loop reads CASSDGNRGGYTF. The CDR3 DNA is TGTGCCAGCAGTGACGGGAACAGGGGCGGCTACACCTTC.